This T cell receptor (beta chain) came from a study of cytomegalovirus exposure and HLA in healthy donors. Study overall: The roughly 110 validation repertoires were reported in a later analysis to have been generated on the same platform as the roughly 720 first-cohort repertoires.

The data were produced by immunoSEQ multiplex PCR, yet TCRdb's version contains in-frame clones alone and is incomplete. The data contain approximately 300,000 clones, more than 80% of them seen just once; the ten biggest clones take up roughly 0.8%. This clone has more than one count but fewer than ten. Germline-derived CDR1 and CDR2 are LGHNA and YSLEER. The CDR3 consists of 17 residues. V lost 0 bases, J lost 5 bases, and 17 bases lay in between. The genes are TRBV4-3 and TRBJ2-1; D gene unclear. Input material: PBMCs. The clonotype comes from a woman aged 18 to 35 in good health and CMV-seronegative. CDR3 nucleotide sequence: TGCGCCAGCAGCCAAGATTTAGGCACTAACAAGAACAATGAGCAGTTCTTC. As protein: CASSQDLGTNKNNEQFF.